The entry below describes one T cell receptor (beta chain). Its antigen is unidentified. The CDR3 has 15 residues. The ends lost 7 bases at V and 3 bases at J; junction bases unmatched: 11. The germline CDR1 and CDR2 sequences are SNHLY and FYNNEI. RNA extraction and reverse transcription yielded cDNA as sequencing template. Here immunoSEQ multiplex PCR was the method, and the copy in TCRdb shows in-frame clones only, minus some. The data show around 100,000 clones, around 50% seen once. The data belong to a study of CD8+ T cells in alopecia areata. Whole-study results and caveats: Scalp sample sequencing also detects resident alphabeta T cells of normal skin. Lesional scalp, notably in alopecia totalis/universalis, had clonality above that of normal scalp.

This TCR derives from a human donor in good health. This chain joins TRBV2 and TRBJ2-7; 8 bases map to TRBD2. Sequencing input: CD4+ T cells sorted from blood. The CDR3 bases are TGTGCCAGCATGAGGGCCGGGACTAGAAACTACGAGCAGTACTTC. Amino acids: CASMRAGTRNYEQYF.